Shown below are 16 T cell receptor beta chains from a single sample sequenced in a study of blood T cell repertoires in COVID-19. Generated by immunoSEQ multiplex PCR, the TCRdb table keeps only in-frame clones and is missing some. The repertoire includes tens of thousands of clones, about 93% of them detected once, and over 15% sits in the top ten. Source material: peripheral blood. These receptors were obtained from a human donor in a cohort sampled during active COVID-19.

This CDR3 reads CASSPAGGFGYEQYF. The CDR3, as DNA: TGCGCCAGCAGCCCCGCAGGGGGCTTTGGCTACGAGCAGTACTTC. The rearrangement joins TRBV5-1 to TRBJ2-7, with 8 positions matching TRBD1. V shed 4 bases, J shed 3 bases, and the junction held 9 bases outside the gene matches. The CDR3 is 15 residues long. Germline CDR1 and CDR2: SGHRS and YFSETQ.

This chain connects TRBV18 to TRBJ2-3; D call uncertain. V was trimmed by 3 bases and J by 4 bases, leaving 14 bases between them. CDR3 size: 15 residues. Germline CDR1 KGHSH, CDR2 LQKENI. The CDR3 sequence: CASSPAFRMPDTQYF. The CDR3 DNA reads TGTGCCAGCTCACCGGCCTTCAGGATGCCAGATACGCAGTATTTT.

The chain has TRBV12-3 or TRBV12-4 and TRBJ1-6, with 8 bases identical to TRBD1. V gave up 7 bases and J gave up 7 bases; unmatched junction bases: 3. This CDR3 comprises 13 residues. In DNA form, the CDR3 reads TGTGCCAGCAATCAGGGGGCCAATTCACCCCTCCACTTT. It encodes CASNQGANSPLHF.

The chain carries TRBV14 and TRBJ2-7; maybe TRBD2 (5 bases). Germline V gene lookup returns CDR1 SGHDN and CDR2 FVKESK. There are 15 residues in the CDR3. Trimming removed 1 base from V and 5 bases from J, with 15 bases in between. This chain's CDR3 is CASSQAGYRNHEQYF. CDR3 DNA sequence: TGTGCCAGCAGCCAAGCGGGGTATCGGAACCACGAGCAGTACTTC.

The rearrangement joins TRBV7-9 to TRBJ1-4, with D unclear. Deletions cut 3 bases from V and 4 bases from J, with 12 bases between. The CDR3 length is 15 residues. Germline V lookup: CDR1 SEHNR, CDR2 FQNEAQ (reference sequence). CDR3 protein: CASSFPVENNEKLFF. In DNA form, the CDR3 reads TGTGCCAGCAGCTTCCCGGTAGAGAATAATGAAAAACTGTTTTTT.

This rearrangement joins TRBV5-4 to TRBJ2-3, with TRBD1 matching over 7 bases. This CDR3 region has 16 residues. Germline V gene data show CDR1 as SGHNT and CDR2 as YYREEE (reference sequence). V was pared by 3 bases and J by 1 base, with 8 bases of the junction left unmatched. Here the CDR3 reads CASSSGTAPRTDTQYF. For the CDR3, the DNA is TGTGCCAGCAGCTCAGGGACAGCCCCTCGCACAGATACGCAGTATTTT.

A single count supports this clone. The rearrangement links TRBV18 to TRBJ2-1; perhaps TRBD2 as D (5 bases). The CDR3 totals 16 residues. Germline assignment: CDR1 KGHSH and CDR2 LQKENI. The germline V and J ends were trimmed by 3 bases and 4 bases, with 16 bases remaining between them. In DNA form, the CDR3 reads TGTGCCAGCTCACCCGGGGAGTCCAGAGGGTACAATGAGCAGTTCTTC. It encodes CASSPGESRGYNEQFF. The complete variable domain, with remaining parts taken from reference TRBV18 and TRBJ2-1, reads NAGVMQNPRHLVRRRGQEARLRCSPMKGHSHVYWYRQLPEEGLKFMVYLQKENIIDESGMPKERFSAEFPKEGPSILRIQQVVRGDSAAYFCASSPGESRGYNEQFFGPGTRLTVL.

CDR3 region: CASSLAGERQPQHF. The CDR3 coding sequence is TGTGCCAGCAGCTTGGCAGGGGAGCGTCAGCCCCAGCATTTT. The V gene is TRBV5-4, the J gene TRBJ1-5, with a tentative D call TRBD1 (6 bases). V was cut by 0 bases and J by 6 bases, with 10 bases left in between. The CDR3 is 14 amino acids. Germline V gives CDR1 SGHNT, CDR2 YYREEE (reference sequence).

The rearrangement joins TRBV18 to TRBJ1-1; TRBD1 agrees at 7 bases. With V trimmed by 3 bases and J by 5 bases, 6 bases remained unmatched. This CDR3 comprises 14 residues. Germline V gives CDR1 KGHSH, CDR2 LQKENI. The DNA for the CDR3 is TGTGCCAGCTCACCGAGACAGGGTAGGACTGAAGCTTTCTTT. It codes for CASSPRQGRTEAFF.

The chain uses TRBV30 and TRBJ2-7, with 9 bases lining up with TRBD1. J lost 6 bases, V lost 2 bases, and 5 bases had no gene match. This CDR3 comprises 13 residues. CDR1 and CDR2 from the germline V gene are GTSNPN and SVGIG (reference sequence). This CDR3 reads CAWSYRGQGEQYF. Written as DNA, the CDR3 is TGTGCCTGGAGTTACAGGGGACAGGGCGAGCAGTACTTC.

The chain links TRBV19 to TRBJ1-2; 12 bases line up with TRBD1. Germline CDR1 LNHDA, CDR2 SQIVND (reference sequence). V shed 5 bases, J shed 6 bases, and the junction held 10 bases outside the gene matches. This CDR3 is built from 16 residues. The CDR3 nucleotides read TGTGCCAGTAGTCCGTCCCGGGACAGGGGGCGGCATGGCTACACCTTC. Amino acids: CASSPSRDRGRHGYTF.

This clone was detected once. CDR3 bases: TGCGCCAGCAGCCAGGGACTAGCGGGGGGGCGTCGCACAGATACGCAGTATTTT. Encoded protein: CASSQGLAGGRRTDTQYF. This chain connects TRBV5-1 to TRBJ2-3; 16 nucleotides agree with TRBD2. The CDR3 extends over 18 amino acids. The germline CDR1 and CDR2 sequences are SGHRS and YFSETQ. V was pared by 4 bases and J by 1 base, with 6 bases of the junction left unmatched.

J is TRBJ2-1 and V is TRBV30; 12 nucleotides align to TRBD2. The V gene end was trimmed by 3 bases and the J gene end by 7 bases; junction bases not matched to a gene: 4. Per germline, CDR1 GTSNPN and CDR2 SVGIG (reference sequence). This CDR3 has 14 amino acids. The CDR3 region is CAWRLAGGRNEQFF. In nucleotides, the CDR3 is TGTGCCTGGAGGCTAGCGGGGGGGCGGAATGAGCAGTTCTTC.

The chain is built from TRBV19 and TRBJ2-5, with D possibly being TRBD2 (6 bases). CDR3 length equals 13 residues. Germline loops: CDR1 LNHDA, CDR2 SQIVND (reference sequence). The germline V and J ends were trimmed by 6 bases and 2 bases, with 10 bases remaining between them. The CDR3 spells CASSRGEQETQYF. The CDR3 DNA reads as TGTGCCAGTAGCCGCGGGGAACAAGAGACCCAGTACTTC.

This chain connects TRBV19 to TRBJ2-1; 7 bases are shared with TRBD1. The CDR3 extends over 11 amino acids. In germline, CDR1 is LNHDA, CDR2 SQIVND (reference sequence). The junction had 6 bases not matched to a gene; V was cut back by 4 bases and J by 15 bases. The CDR3 nucleotides read TGTGCCAGTAGTACGAACAGGGGCCCGTTCTTC. It yields the protein CASSTNRGPFF.

This clone was detected a few times. The chain has TRBV6-6 and TRBJ1-2; D might be TRBD1 (5 bases). The CDR3 contains 11 residues. Germline values: CDR1 MNHNY, CDR2 SVGAGI (reference sequence). Trimming pared 2 bases from V and 8 bases from J, leaving 6 bases between. This CDR3 reads CASSYGAGYTF. CDR3 DNA: TGTGCCAGCAGTTACGGGGCGGGCTACACCTTC.